This T cell receptor (beta chain) is from a study of shared clonotypes between healthy human individuals. Each donor was a Caucasian adult residing in Nashville, Tennessee. Whole-study results and caveats: Of the naive CD4 clonotypes, around 4.8% were shared across several donors.

This was a deep-level run. Measured with immunoSEQ multiplex PCR; TCRdb has only the in-frame clones, and not every one. The sample carries approximately 530,000 clones, 95% to 97% recorded once. Points on this clone: The antigen remains unidentified.

Germline V lookup: CDR1 SGHAT, CDR2 FQNNGV. V trimming: 3 bases; J trimming: 0 bases; junction bases outside the gene matches: 4. The CDR3 covers 15 residues. The TCR comes from a woman aged 30 to 39 in good health. Sample: naive CD4+ T cells sorted from blood. Subset reported: CD45RA+ positively selected. The V and J genes are TRBV11-2 and TRBJ1-2; TRBD1 matches 7 bases. The CDR3 DNA sequence: TGTGCCAGCAGCTTTGGGACAGTAGCTAACTATGGCTACACCTTC. This codes for CASSFGTVANYGYTF.